These T cell receptor beta chains were read from a single sample in a study of a mutant IDH1 vaccine in newly diagnosed glioma. Here immunoSEQ multiplex PCR was the method, and the copy in TCRdb shows in-frame clones only, minus some. This sample yields around 54,000 clones, of which approximately 80% are seen a single time; about a fifth belongs to the top ten. The sequenced sample was PBMCs, obtained from a glioma patient treated with radiotherapy, temozolomide or both. These receptors were taken from a young man with glioma. CDR3s include the opening cysteine and the closing phenylalanine or tryptophan. D genes are given only for firm matches. Clone size, where shown, is once, few, many, or a class for clones that have expanded.

.,TRBJ1-2,TRBV4-1,once,TGCGCCAGCAGCCAAGCGGCAGGTTCCTATGGCTACACCTTC,CASSQAAGSYGYTF
.,TRBJ1-4,TRBV4-1,.,TGCGCCAGCAGCCAAGAAGGGACAACTAATGAAAAACTGTTTTTT,CASSQEGTTNEKLFF
.,TRBJ2-5,TRBV18,.,TGTGCCAGCTCACCCGGCTTGGATCAAGAGACCCAGTACTTC,CASSPGLDQETQYF
TRBD1,TRBJ1-1,TRBV5-1,.,TGCGCCAGCAGCTCCGGGACAGCGGGGAAAGCTTTCTTT,CASSSGTAGKAFF
.,TRBJ2-5,TRBV30,.,TGTGCCTGGAGTGTAAAGCAAGAGACCCAGTACTTC,CAWSVKQETQYF
TRBD1,TRBJ2-7,TRBV5-1,.,TGCGCCAGCAGCTTAATTTCAGGGGGCCGATACGAGCAGTACTTC,CASSLISGGRYEQYF
.,TRBJ1-1,TRBV29-1,.,TGCAGCGTTCGTGAAGCTTTCTTT,CSVREAFF
TRBD2,TRBJ2-5,TRBV9,.,TGTGCCAGCAGCGCGACTAGCGGGGGCCTCCGGGAGACCCAGTACTTC,CASSATSGGLRETQYF
.,TRBJ1-3,TRBV30,few,TGTGCCTGGAGCAAACAGTCTGGAAACACCATATATTTT,CAWSKQSGNTIYF
.,TRBJ1-5,TRBV27,.,TGTGCCAGCAGTTTATTCAGGGCCCAGCCCCAGCATTTT,CASSLFRAQPQHF
.,TRBJ2-3,TRBV29-1,.,TGCAGCACAGGCACTGTCACAGATACGCAGTATTTT,CSTGTVTDTQYF
.,TRBJ2-7,TRBV7-2,.,TGTGCCAGCAGCCCCAGCCTTCTCTCCTACGAGCAGTACTTC,CASSPSLLSYEQYF
.,TRBJ1-2,TRBV6-5,.,TGTGCCAGCAGTTACGTCGAACGTTCTAACTATGGCTACACCTTC,CASSYVERSNYGYTF
.,TRBJ1-2,TRBV5-6,.,TGTGCCAGCAGCTGGACCGCCGATAACTATGGCTACACCTTC,CASSWTADNYGYTF
.,TRBJ1-1,TRBV10-3,.,TGTGCCATCAGTGAACGGGGGGTACAGACTGAAGCTTTCTTT,CAISERGVQTEAFF
.,TRBJ1-1,TRBV4-1,.,TGCGCCAGCAGCCCGTCGAGGGGGACTGAAGCTTTCTTT,CASSPSRGTEAFF
.,TRBJ2-5,TRBV10-3,.,TGTGCCATCAAAGCCGCGGCCTCCTCGCCAGAGACCCAGTACTTC,CAIKAAASSPETQYF
.,TRBJ1-1,TRBV5-1,.,TGCGCCAGCAGCCTATGGCGGGAAACGAACACTGAAGCTTTCTTT,CASSLWRETNTEAFF
.,TRBJ2-2,TRBV7-9,.,TGTGCCAGCAGGGGCCGGGTTCAAGGGGCCGGGGAGCTGTTTTTT,CASRGRVQGAGELFF
.,TRBJ1-2,TRBV4-3,.,TGCGCCAGCAGCCAAGAAAACAGTAGGCGGGACTATGGCTACACCTTC,CASSQENSRRDYGYTF
.,TRBJ2-5,TRBV5-1,.,TGCGCCAGCAGTTCACAAGAGACCCAGTACTTC,CASSSQETQYF
.,TRBJ1-2,TRBV6-4,.,TGTGCCAGCAGGAGGGATCAGGCGGACTATGGCTACACCTTC,CASRRDQADYGYTF
.,TRBJ1-2,TRBV2,.,TGTGCCAGCAGTGAATACGAGACAGGTACCCACTACGGCTACACCTTC,CASSEYETGTHYGYTF
TRBD2,TRBJ2-7,TRBV12-5,.,TGTGCTAGTGGTTTGGAGCGGGGGGGCCCCTACGAGCAGTACTTC,CASGLERGGPYEQYF
.,TRBJ2-1,TRBV7-8,.,TGTGCCAGCAGCTTTTTTGTTAGAGACCTAAGCTCCTACAATGAGCAGTTCTTC,CASSFFVRDLSSYNEQFF
TRBD1,TRBJ1-4,TRBV5-6,.,TGTGCCAGCAGCTTCGGTACAGGGGGCGATTTTTGGGAAAAACTGTTTTTT,CASSFGTGGDFWEKLFF
TRBD1,TRBJ2-5,TRBV9,.,TGTGCCAGCAGCGACCTGACAGGGGGCCCAGAGACCCAGTACTTC,CASSDLTGGPETQYF
TRBD1,TRBJ1-2,TRBV30,.,TGTGCCATGACTTCCGGGACAGGGCCGACGATTGGCTACACCTTC,CAMTSGTGPTIGYTF
.,TRBJ2-7,TRBV4-2,once,TGTGCCAGCAGCCAAGATCAACTCTACGAGCAGTACTTC,CASSQDQLYEQYF
.,TRBJ1-2,TRBV2,.,TGTGCCAGCAGTGAAGCACAGAATGGCTACACCTTC,CASSEAQNGYTF
.,TRBJ2-7,TRBV4-1,.,TGCGCCAGCAGCCAATCATGGCGGGCGACCACCTACGAGCAGTACTTC,CASSQSWRATTYEQYF
TRBD2,TRBJ2-1,TRBV7-2,.,TGTGCCAGCAGCCCTAAGCGGGGGAACTCCTACAATGAGCAGTTCTTC,CASSPKRGNSYNEQFF
TRBD1,TRBJ2-7,TRBV29-1,.,TGCAGCGTTGGGGGACAGGGGGTATTTTACGAGCAGTACTTC,CSVGGQGVFYEQYF
TRBD2,TRBJ2-7,TRBV4-2,.,TGTGCCAGCAGCCCCGGGACTAGTCACGACGAGCAGTACTTC,CASSPGTSHDEQYF
.,TRBJ1-4,TRBV7-9,.,TGTGCCAGCAGCCGTTCCAGCCTGAATGAAAAACTGTTTTTT,CASSRSSLNEKLFF
TRBD1,TRBJ1-5,TRBV2,.,TGTGCCAGCAGTGAATCCGGGACAGGGAGCATCGTATGGGGTAATCAGCCCCAGCATTTT,CASSESGTGSIVWGNQPQHF
.,TRBJ1-2,TRBV5-1,once,TGCGCCAGCAGCTTGGGGTCCGGGGCTGACGGCTACACCTTC,CASSLGSGADGYTF
.,TRBJ2-3,TRBV30,.,TGTGCCTACGATAGCGGAACTAGCACAGATACGCAGTATTTT,CAYDSGTSTDTQYF
.,TRBJ2-1,TRBV20-1,.,TGCAGTGGCGGGTACCTCAATGAGCAGTTCTTC,CSGGYLNEQFF